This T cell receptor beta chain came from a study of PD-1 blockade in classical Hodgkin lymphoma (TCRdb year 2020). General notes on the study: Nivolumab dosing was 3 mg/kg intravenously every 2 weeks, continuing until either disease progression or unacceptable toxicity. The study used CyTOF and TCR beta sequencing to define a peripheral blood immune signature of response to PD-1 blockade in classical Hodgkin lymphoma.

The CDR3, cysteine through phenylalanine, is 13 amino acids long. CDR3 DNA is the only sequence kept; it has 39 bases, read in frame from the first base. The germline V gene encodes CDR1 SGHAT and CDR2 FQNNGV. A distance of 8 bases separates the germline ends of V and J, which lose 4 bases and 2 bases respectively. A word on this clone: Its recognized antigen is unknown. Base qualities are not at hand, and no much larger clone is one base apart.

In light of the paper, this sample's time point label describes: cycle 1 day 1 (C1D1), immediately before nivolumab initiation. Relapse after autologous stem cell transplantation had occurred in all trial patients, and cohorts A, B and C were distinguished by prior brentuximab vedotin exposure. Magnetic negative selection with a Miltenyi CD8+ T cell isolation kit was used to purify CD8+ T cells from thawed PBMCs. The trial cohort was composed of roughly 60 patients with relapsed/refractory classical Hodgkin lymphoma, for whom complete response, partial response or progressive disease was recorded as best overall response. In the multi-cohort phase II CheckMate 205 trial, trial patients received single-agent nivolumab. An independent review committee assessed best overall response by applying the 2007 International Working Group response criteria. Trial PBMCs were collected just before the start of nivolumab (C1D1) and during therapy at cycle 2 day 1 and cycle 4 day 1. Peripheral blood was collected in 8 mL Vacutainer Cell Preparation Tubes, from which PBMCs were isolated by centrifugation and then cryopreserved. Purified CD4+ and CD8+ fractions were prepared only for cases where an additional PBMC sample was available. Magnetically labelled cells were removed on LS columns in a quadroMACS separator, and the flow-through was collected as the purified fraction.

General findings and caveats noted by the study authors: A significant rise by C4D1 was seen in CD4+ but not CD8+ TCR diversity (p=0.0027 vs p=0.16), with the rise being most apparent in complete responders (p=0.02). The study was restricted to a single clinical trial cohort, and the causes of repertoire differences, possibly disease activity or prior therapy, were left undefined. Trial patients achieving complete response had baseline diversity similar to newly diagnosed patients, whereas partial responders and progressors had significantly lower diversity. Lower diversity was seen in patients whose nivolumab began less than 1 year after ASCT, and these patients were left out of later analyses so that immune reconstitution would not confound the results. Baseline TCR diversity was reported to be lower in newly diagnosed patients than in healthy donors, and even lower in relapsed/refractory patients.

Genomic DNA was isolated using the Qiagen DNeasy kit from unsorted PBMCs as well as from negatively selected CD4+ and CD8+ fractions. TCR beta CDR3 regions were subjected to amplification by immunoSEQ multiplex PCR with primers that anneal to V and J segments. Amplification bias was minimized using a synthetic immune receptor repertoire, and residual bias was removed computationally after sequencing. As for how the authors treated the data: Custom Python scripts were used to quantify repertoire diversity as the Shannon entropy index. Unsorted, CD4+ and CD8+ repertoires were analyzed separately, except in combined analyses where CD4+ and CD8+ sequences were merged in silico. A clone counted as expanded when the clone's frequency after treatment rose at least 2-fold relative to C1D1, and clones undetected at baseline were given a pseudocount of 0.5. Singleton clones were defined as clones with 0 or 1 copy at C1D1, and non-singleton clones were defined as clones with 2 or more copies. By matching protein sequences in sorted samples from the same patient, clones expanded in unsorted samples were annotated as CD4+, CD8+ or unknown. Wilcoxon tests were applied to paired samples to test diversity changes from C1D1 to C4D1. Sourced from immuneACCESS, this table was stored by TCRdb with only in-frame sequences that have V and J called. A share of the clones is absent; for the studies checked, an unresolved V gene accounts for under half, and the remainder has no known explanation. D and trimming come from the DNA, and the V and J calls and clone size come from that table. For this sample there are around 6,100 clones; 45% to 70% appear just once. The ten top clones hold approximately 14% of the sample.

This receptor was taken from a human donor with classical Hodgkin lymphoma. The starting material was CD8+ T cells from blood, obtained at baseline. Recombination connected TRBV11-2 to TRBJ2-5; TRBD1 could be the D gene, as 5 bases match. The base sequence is TGTGCCAGCAGCTCGACAGTTCAAGAGACCCAGTACTTC. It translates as CASSSTVQETQYF.